A single sample gave rise to the 9 T cell receptor beta chains below, sequenced in a study of Graves' ophthalmopathy and Graves' hyperthyroidism. Amplifying from RNA transcripts, the study obtained TCR beta CDR3 regions. Investigators did first-round RT-PCR with HTBI primers, then second-round multiplex PCR. Each CDR3 protein is one row after TCRdb ran MiXCR on the multiplex PCR reads. The sample has roughly 500,000 distinct CDR3 sequences, 13% to 15% seen once. Specimen: blood. The receptors derive from a woman in her twenties or thirties with Graves' ophthalmopathy.

This clonotype was observed at least ten times. This rearrangement joins TRBV12-3 or TRBV12-4 to TRBJ1-5; D remains ambiguous. Trimming took 3 bases from V and 4 from J, leaving 10 bases between them. This CDR3 contains 14 residues. The CDR3 is CASSFSPDNQPQHF. The CDR3 DNA sequence: TGTGCCAGCAGTTTTTCCCCGGATAATCAGCCCCAGCATTTT.

Ten or more counts support this clonotype. The J gene is TRBJ2-7, the V gene TRBV3-1, with D tentatively TRBD1 (5 bases). V lost 1 base and J 3 bases, leaving 10 bases between the germline ends. This CDR3 is built from 14 residues. Germline CDR1 and CDR2: LGHDT and YNNKEL (reference sequence). This CDR3 is CASSQAGRVYEQYF. The CDR3 DNA reads as TGTGCCAGCAGCCAAGCGGGCAGGGTCTACGAGCAGTACTTC.

This clonotype came up many times. The V call is TRBV28, the J call TRBJ1-6, with D possibly TRBD1 on 5 matching bases. Trimming cost V 6 bases and J 7 bases, with 13 bases left between them. This CDR3 region has 14 residues. Germline V CDR1 and CDR2: MDHEN, SYDVKM. The CDR3 protein is CASRRDRPNSPLHF. The CDR3 DNA sequence: TGTGCCAGCAGACGGGACCGCCCGAATTCACCCCTCCACTTT.

This clonotype occurred many times. This chain links TRBV7-2 with TRBJ2-2; unclear D gene. Germline assignment: CDR1 SGHTA and CDR2 FQGNSA. The V end lost 5 bases, the J end lost 4 bases, and 8 bases lay between the germline ends. This CDR3 spans 13 amino acids. For the CDR3, the DNA is TGTGCCAGCAGCCAGGATACCACCGGGGAGCTGTTTTTT. The encoded protein is CASSQDTTGELFF.

This clonotype was counted many times. CDR3 sequence: CAWSEGQGVEQYF. The CDR3 coding sequence is TGTGCCTGGAGTGAGGGACAGGGGGTTGAGCAGTACTTC. The chain employs TRBV30 and TRBJ2-7; TRBD1 agrees at 11 bases. J gave up 7 bases and V 1 base, and 3 bases lay outside the gene matches. The CDR3 spans 13 residues. CDR1 and CDR2 from the germline V gene are GTSNPN and SVGIG (reference sequence).

This clonotype was observed many times. V gene TRBV7-8 combines with J gene TRBJ1-3; the match to TRBD1 covers 8 bases. Unmatched junction bases numbered 6, after V lost 5 bases and J lost 0 bases. This CDR3 has 16 amino acids. The germline CDR1 and CDR2 sequences are SGHVS and FQNEAQ. The CDR3 nucleotides read TGTGCCAGCAGCCCTAACAGGGGGAGCTCTGGAAACACCATATATTTT. This encodes CASSPNRGSSGNTIYF.

This clonotype was counted at least ten times. The chain is built from TRBV5-1 and TRBJ2-2, with no clear D. This CDR3 spans 16 amino acids. Trimming stripped 6 bases from V and 1 base from J, with 16 bases between. Germline values: CDR1 SGHRS, CDR2 YFSETQ. CDR3 loop: CASMGTRTLNTGELFF. In DNA, the CDR3 is TGCGCCAGCATGGGTACACGGACCCTGAACACCGGGGAGCTGTTTTTT. The full variable domain, rest sourced from reference TRBV5-1 and TRBJ2-2, is KAGVTQTPRYLIKTRGQQVTLSCSPISGHRSVSWYQQTPGQGLQFLFEYFSETQRNKGNFPGRFSGRQFSNSRSEMNVSTLELGDSALYLCASMGTRTLNTGELFFGEGSRLTVL.

This clonotype showed up just a few times. The rearrangement links TRBV3-1 to TRBJ1-5; 7 bases align to TRBD1. J was trimmed by 6 bases and V by 7 bases; bases with no gene match: 18. This CDR3 has 17 amino acids. The germline V gene encodes CDR1 LGHDT and CDR2 YNNKEL (reference sequence). The CDR3 region has the DNA TGTGCCAGCATGCCAAGGGGTCTGAACAGGGGCTTTCAGCCCCAGCATTTT. It is translated as CASMPRGLNRGFQPQHF.

This clonotype was detected many times. This sequence joins TRBV12-3 or TRBV12-4 and TRBJ2-7; 9 bases are shared with TRBD1. J gave up 6 bases and V 7 bases, and 10 bases lay outside the gene matches. CDR3 length: 14 amino acids. CDR3 loop: CASTPSGQGIEQYF. The CDR3, as DNA: TGTGCCAGCACCCCGTCGGGACAGGGAATCGAGCAGTACTTC.